The rows below give T cell receptor beta chains drawn from one sample of a study of cytomegalovirus exposure and HLA in healthy donors. Some clones are missing from TCRdb's copy, which holds only in-frame ones; the method was immunoSEQ multiplex PCR. The sample consists of around 170,000 clones, about 85% of them appearing once. Sequencing used PBMCs. Every receptor here comes from a man over 45 in good health and CMV-seronegative. CDR3s include the opening cysteine and the closing phenylalanine or tryptophan. A D gene is named only where the DNA matches it firmly. Clone size is stated in some rows and not others, as once, few, many or a class when expanded.

>-|TRBJ2-2|13|-|TRBV7-9
CASSRSGAGELFF
TGTGCCAGCAGCCGATCAGGGGCCGGGGAGCTGTTTTTT
>-|TRBJ2-7|13|once|TRBV11-2
CASSARPSYEQYF
TGTGCCAGCAGCGCCCGTCCCTCCTACGAGCAGTACTTC
>TRBD2|TRBJ2-3|17|-|TRBV4-1
CASSQDGLAGMEDTQYF
TGCGCCAGCAGCCAAGATGGGTTAGCGGGGATGGAGGATACGCAGTATTTT
>TRBD1|TRBJ1-2|15|-|TRBV2
CASRDLGQGLLGYTF
TGTGCCAGCAGGGACTTGGGACAGGGGCTCCTAGGCTACACCTTC
>TRBD1|TRBJ1-2|15|-|TRBV18
CASSPPRGGGYGYTF
TGTGCCAGCTCACCACCACGAGGGGGCGGCTATGGCTACACCTTC
>-|TRBJ2-4|15|-|TRBV4-1
CASSQDGLAKNIQYF
TGCGCCAGCAGCCAAGACGGACTAGCCAAAAACATTCAGTACTTC
>TRBD2|TRBJ2-1|13|-|TRBV7-6
CASSLPGRDEQFF
TGTGCCAGCAGCTTACCAGGGAGGGATGAGCAGTTCTTC
>-|TRBJ2-3|16|-|TRBV19
CASSIDGGLSTDTQYF
TGTGCCAGTAGTATAGACGGCGGGCTTAGCACAGATACGCAGTATTTT
>-|TRBJ2-1|14|few|TRBV30
CAWAQSNTYNEQFF
TGTGCCTGGGCACAGTCAAATACCTACAATGAGCAGTTCTTC
>TRBD1|TRBJ1-2|13|few|TRBV9
CASSLGDRDGYTF
TGTGCCAGCAGCCTTGGGGACAGGGATGGCTACACCTTC